This TCR beta chain was retrieved from a study of shared clonotypes between healthy human individuals. Study-wide points: Non-shared clonotypes displayed generation probabilities falling below those of clonotypes present in all four donors. Sorted-subset sequencing was shown by rarefaction to be incomplete despite large depth. Few donors limited the genetic and exposure-history diversity represented.

It was around 180 ng DNA, 25,000 to 35,000 T cell genomes, that sorted-subset replicate PCRs used. The table came from immunoSEQ multiplex PCR; TCRdb's copy has only in-frame clones and leaves some out. The table lists 1.6 million or so clones, roughly 96% of them singletons. CDR3 length: 14 residues. Losses at the gene ends were 2 bases for V and 4 bases for J; bases not matched to a gene: 4. Germline V gene sequence: CDR1 SGHTA, CDR2 FQGTGA. As to this clone: What it recognizes is unknown.

The rearrangement uses TRBV7-3 and TRBJ1-1; 7 nucleotides align to TRBD1. The receptor was isolated from a man aged 30 to 45 in good health. Sequences were obtained from naive CD4+ T cells sorted from blood. The subset: CD45RA+ positively selected. The CDR3 DNA follows: TGTGCCAGCAGCTTACAGGGGGTAGGCACTGAAGCTTTCTTT. This translates into CASSLQGVGTEAFF.